A single sample is the source of the 4 T cell receptor beta chains below, sequenced in a study of follicular helper T cells after annual influenza vaccination. As to time point: 2014-2015 season, 7 days after vaccination. Generated by immunoSEQ multiplex PCR, the TCRdb table keeps only in-frame clones and is missing some. The table has 8,000 to 10,000 clones, about four fifths seen once. Here the sequenced sample was CXCR5- memory CD4+ T cells sorted from blood, taken 7 days after influenza vaccination. These receptors were collected from an adult who received the influenza vaccine.

This chain connects TRBV7-2 to TRBJ2-7; 9 bases agree with TRBD1. The CDR3 length is 14 residues. V dropped 3 bases and J dropped 6; count of bases not matched to a gene: 6. From germline, CDR1 is SGHTA and CDR2 FQGNSA. This CDR3 reads CASSLETGGSEQYF. DNA of the CDR3: TGTGCCAGCAGCTTGGAGACAGGGGGTAGCGAGCAGTACTTC.

The V and J genes are TRBV2 and TRBJ2-7; D gene unclear. V lost 6 bases and J 3 bases, leaving 6 bases between the germline ends. This CDR3 spans 11 amino acids. Per germline, CDR1 SNHLY and CDR2 FYNNEI. The CDR3, as DNA: TGTGCCAGCAGAACGAACTACGAGCAGTACTTC. This sequence encodes CASRTNYEQYF.

This chain joins TRBV10-2 and TRBJ2-7, with 11 nucleotides matching TRBD2. CDR3 length equals 15 residues. V lost 8 bases to trimming and J lost 0 bases; unmatched junction nucleotides: 6. CDR1 is WSHSY, CDR2 SAAADI, per germline. The CDR3 here is CASSSSGGTSYEQYF. CDR3 sequence (DNA): TGCGCCAGCTCTTCTAGCGGGGGGACCTCCTACGAGCAGTACTTC.

The chain uses TRBV7-2 and TRBJ2-3; D ambiguous. Trimming removed 0 bases at V and 0 bases at J, with 7 bases between. Germline V lookup: CDR1 SGHTA, CDR2 FQGNSA. CDR3 length: 15 amino acids. DNA of the CDR3: TGTGCCAGCAGCTTAGCGTACGGGAGCACAGATACGCAGTATTTT. This gives the protein CASSLAYGSTDTQYF.